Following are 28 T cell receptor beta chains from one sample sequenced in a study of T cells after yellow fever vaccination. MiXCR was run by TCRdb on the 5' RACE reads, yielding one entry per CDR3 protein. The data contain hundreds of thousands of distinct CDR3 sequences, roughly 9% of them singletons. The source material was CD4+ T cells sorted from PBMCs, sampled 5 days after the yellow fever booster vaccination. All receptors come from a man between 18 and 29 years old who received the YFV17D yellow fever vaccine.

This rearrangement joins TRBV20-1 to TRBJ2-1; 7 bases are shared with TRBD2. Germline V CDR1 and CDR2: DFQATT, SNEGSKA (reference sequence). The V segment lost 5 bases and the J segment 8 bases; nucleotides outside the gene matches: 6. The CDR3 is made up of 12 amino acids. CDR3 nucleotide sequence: TGCAGTGCTGGTTGGGGGGGGTATGAGCAGTTCTTC. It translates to CSAGWGGYEQFF.

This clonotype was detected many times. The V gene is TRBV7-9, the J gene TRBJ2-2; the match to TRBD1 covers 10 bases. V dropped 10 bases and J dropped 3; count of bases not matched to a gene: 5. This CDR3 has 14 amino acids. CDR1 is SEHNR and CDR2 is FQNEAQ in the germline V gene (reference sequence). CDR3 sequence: CANRGQGDTGELFF. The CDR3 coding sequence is TGTGCCAACAGAGGACAGGGGGACACCGGGGAGCTGTTTTTT.

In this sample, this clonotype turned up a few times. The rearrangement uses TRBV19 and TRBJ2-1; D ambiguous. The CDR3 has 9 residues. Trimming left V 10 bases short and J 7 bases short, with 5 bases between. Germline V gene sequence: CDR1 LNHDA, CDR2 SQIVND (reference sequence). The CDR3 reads CAIWNEQFF. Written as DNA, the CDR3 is TGTGCCATCTGGAATGAGCAGTTCTTC. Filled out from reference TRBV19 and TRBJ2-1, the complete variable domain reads DGGITQSPKYLFRKEGQNVTLSCEQNLNHDAMYWYRQDPGQGLRLIYYSQIVNDFQKGDIAEGYSVSREKKESFPLTVTSAQKNPTAFYLCAIWNEQFFGPGTRLTVL.

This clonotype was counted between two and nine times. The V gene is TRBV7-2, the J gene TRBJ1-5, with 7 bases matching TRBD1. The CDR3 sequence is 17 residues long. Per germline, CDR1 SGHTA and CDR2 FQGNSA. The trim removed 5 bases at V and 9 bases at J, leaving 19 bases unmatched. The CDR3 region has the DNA TGTGCCAGCAGCGCACTTGACTGGGGGGCAGGGGGTCGGCCCCAGCATTTT. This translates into CASSALDWGAGGRPQHF. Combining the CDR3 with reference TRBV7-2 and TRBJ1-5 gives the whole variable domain GAGVSQSPSNKVTEKGKDVELRCDPISGHTALYWYRQSLGQGLEFLIYFQGNSAPDKSGLPSDRFSAERTGGSVSTLTIQRTQQEDSAVYLCASSALDWGAGGRPQHFGDGTRLSIL.

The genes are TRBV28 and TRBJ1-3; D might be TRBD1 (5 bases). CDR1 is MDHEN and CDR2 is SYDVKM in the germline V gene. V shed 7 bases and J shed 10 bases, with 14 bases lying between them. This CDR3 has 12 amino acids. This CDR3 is CASTTLGGTIYF. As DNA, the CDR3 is TGTGCCAGCACAACCCTCGGGGGAACCATATATTTT.

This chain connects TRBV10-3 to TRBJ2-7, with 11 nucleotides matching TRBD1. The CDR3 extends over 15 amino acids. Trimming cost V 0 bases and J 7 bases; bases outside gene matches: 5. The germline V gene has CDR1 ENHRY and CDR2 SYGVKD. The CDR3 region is CAISESGQGAREQYV. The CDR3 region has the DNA TGTGCCATCAGTGAGTCTGGACAGGGGGCGAGGGAGCAGTACGTC.

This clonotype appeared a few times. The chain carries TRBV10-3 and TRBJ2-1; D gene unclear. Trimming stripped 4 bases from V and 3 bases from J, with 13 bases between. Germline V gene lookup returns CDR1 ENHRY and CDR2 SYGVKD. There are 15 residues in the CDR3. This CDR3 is CAISVAGADYNEQFF. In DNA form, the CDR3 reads TGTGCCATCAGTGTAGCCGGAGCCGACTACAATGAGCAGTTCTTC.

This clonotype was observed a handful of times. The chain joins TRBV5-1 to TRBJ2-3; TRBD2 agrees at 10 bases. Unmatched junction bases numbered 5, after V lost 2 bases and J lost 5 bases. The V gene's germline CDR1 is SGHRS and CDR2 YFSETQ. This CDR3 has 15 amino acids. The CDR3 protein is CASSFSGGNQDTQYF. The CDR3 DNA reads TGCGCCAGCAGCTTTAGCGGGGGGAACCAAGATACGCAGTATTTT.

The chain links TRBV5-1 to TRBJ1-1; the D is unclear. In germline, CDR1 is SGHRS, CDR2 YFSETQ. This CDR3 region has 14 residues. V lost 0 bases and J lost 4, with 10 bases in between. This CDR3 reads CASSLAVGSTEAFF. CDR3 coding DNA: TGCGCCAGCAGCTTGGCCGTCGGCAGCACTGAAGCTTTCTTT.

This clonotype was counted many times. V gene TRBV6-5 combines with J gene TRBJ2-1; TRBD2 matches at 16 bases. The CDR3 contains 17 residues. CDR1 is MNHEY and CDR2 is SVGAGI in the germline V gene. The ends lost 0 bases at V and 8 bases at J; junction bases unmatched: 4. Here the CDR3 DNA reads TGTGCCAGCAGTTACTCGACCGGGACTAGCGGGGGGGATGAGCAGTTCTTC. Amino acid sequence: CASSYSTGTSGGDEQFF.

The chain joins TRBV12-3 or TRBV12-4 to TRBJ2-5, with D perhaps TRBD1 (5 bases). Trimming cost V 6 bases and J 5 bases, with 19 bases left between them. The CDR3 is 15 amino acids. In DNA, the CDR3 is TGTGCCAGCAGGAGCCAGACAGTTTTGACGGAGACCCAGTACTTC. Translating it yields CASRSQTVLTETQYF.

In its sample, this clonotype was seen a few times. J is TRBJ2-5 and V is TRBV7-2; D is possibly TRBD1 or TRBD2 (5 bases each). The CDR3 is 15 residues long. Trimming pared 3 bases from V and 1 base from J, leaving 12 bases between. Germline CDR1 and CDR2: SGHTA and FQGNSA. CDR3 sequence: CASSFRGPSQETQYF. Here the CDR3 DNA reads TGTGCCAGCAGCTTTCGGGGCCCCTCCCAAGAGACCCAGTACTTC.

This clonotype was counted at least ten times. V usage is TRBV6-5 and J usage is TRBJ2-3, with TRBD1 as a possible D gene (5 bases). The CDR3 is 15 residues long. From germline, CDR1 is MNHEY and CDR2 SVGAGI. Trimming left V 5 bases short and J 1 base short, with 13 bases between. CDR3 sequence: CASSEKGYGTDTQYF. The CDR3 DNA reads TGTGCCAGCAGTGAGAAGGGGTATGGCACAGATACGCAGTATTTT.

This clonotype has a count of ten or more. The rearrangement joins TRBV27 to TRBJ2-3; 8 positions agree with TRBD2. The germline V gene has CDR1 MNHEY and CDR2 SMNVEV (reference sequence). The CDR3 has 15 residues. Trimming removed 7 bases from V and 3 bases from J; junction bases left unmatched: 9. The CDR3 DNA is TGTGCCAGCACCGGGGGGGGCCGGGGGACAGATACGCAGTATTTT. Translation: CASTGGGRGTDTQYF.

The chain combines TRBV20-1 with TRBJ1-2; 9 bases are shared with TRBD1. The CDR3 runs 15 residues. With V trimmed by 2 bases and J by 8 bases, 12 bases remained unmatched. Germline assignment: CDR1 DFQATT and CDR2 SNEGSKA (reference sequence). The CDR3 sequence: CSARLSGQGFSGYTF. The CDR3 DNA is TGCAGTGCTAGACTATCGGGACAGGGTTTTTCCGGCTACACCTTC.

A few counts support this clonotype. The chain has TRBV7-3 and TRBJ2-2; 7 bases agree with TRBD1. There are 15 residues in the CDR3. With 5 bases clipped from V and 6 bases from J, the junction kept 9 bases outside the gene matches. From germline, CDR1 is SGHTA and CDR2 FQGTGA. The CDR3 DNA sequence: TGTGCCAGCAGCCTTCTGGGCAGGGGGTCCGGGGAGCTGTTTTTT. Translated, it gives CASSLLGRGSGELFF.

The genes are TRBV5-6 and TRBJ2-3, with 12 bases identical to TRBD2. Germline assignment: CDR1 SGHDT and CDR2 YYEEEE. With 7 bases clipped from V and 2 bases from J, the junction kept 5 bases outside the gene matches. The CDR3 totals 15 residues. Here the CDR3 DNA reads TGTGCCAGCTTCGGACTAGCGGGGCTCACAGATACGCAGTATTTT. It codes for CASFGLAGLTDTQYF.

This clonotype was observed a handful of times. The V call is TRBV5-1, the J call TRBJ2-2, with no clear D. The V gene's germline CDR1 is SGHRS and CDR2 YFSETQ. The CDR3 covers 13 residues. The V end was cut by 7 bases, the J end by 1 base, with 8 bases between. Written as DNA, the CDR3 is TGCGCCAGCCATTTAGAGAACACCGGGGAGCTGTTTTTT. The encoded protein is CASHLENTGELFF. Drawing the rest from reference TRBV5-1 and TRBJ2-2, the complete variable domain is KAGVTQTPRYLIKTRGQQVTLSCSPISGHRSVSWYQQTPGQGLQFLFEYFSETQRNKGNFPGRFSGRQFSNSRSEMNVSTLELGDSALYLCASHLENTGELFFGEGSRLTVL.

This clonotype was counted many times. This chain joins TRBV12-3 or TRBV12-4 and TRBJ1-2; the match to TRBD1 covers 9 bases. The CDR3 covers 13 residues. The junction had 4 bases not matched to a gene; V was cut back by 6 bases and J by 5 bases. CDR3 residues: CASRTQGAYGYTF. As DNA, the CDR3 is TGTGCCAGCAGGACACAGGGGGCTTATGGCTACACCTTC.

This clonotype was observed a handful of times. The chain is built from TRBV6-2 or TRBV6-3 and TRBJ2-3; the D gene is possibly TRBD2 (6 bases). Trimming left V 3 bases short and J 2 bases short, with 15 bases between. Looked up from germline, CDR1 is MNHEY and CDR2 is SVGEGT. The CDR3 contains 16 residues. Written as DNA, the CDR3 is TGTGCCAGCAGTTATTCCACGGGACTGGACACAGATACGCAGTATTTT. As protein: CASSYSTGLDTDTQYF.

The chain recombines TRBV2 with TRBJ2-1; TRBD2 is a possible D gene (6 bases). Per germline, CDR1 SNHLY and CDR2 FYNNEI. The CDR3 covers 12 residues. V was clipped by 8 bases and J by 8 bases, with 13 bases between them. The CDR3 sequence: CASLIGSDEQFF. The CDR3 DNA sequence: TGTGCCAGCCTAATCGGGAGCGATGAGCAGTTCTTC.

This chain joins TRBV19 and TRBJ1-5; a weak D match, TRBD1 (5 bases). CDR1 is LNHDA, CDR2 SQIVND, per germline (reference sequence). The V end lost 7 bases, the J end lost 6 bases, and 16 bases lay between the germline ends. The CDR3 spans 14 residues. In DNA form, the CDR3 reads TGTGCCAGTACTCGAGGGCAGGGCGCTCAGCCCCAGCATTTT. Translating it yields CASTRGQGAQPQHF.

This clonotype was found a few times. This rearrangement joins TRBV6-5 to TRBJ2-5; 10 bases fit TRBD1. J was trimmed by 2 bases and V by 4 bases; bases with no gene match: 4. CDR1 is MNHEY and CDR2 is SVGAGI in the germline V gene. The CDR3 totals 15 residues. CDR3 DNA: TGTGCCAGCAGTTTCCTGGACAGGGGGCAAGAGACCCAGTACTTC. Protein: CASSFLDRGQETQYF.

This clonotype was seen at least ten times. The CDR3 loop is CASSYGTSGGQPHLYNEQFF. The CDR3 nucleotides are TGTGCCAGCAGTTACGGGACTAGCGGGGGGCAACCCCACCTTTACAATGAGCAGTTCTTC. The rearrangement joins TRBV6-6 to TRBJ2-1, with 15 positions matching TRBD2. The V gene's germline CDR1 is MNHNY and CDR2 SVGAGI (reference sequence). V lost 2 bases and J lost 4; bases outside the gene matches: 12. The CDR3 is 20 amino acids.

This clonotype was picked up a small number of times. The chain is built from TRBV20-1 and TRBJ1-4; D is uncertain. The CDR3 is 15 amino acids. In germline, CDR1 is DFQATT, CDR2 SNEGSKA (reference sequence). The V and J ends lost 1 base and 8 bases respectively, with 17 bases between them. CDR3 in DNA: TGCAGTGCTAGAGCCCGGGGAGGGCGGGAAGAAAAACTGTTTTTT. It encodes CSARARGGREEKLFF.

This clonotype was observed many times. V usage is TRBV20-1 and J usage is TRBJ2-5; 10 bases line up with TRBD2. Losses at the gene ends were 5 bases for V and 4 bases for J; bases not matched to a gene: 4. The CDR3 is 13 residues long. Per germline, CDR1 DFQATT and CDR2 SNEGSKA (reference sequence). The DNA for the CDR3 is TGCAGTGCTTCCGGGACTAGCGCAGAGACCCAGTACTTC. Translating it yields CSASGTSAETQYF.

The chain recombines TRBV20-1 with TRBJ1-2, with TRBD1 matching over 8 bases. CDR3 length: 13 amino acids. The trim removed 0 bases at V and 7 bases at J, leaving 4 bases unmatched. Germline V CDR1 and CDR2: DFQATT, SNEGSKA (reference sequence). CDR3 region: CSARDRQGFGYTF. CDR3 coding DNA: TGCAGTGCTAGAGACCGACAGGGGTTTGGCTACACCTTC.

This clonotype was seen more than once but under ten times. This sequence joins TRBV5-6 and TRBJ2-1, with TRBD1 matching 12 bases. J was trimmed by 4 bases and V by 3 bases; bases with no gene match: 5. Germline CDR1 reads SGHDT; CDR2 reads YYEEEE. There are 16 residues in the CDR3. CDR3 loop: CASSSVGQGAYNEQFF. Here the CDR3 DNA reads TGTGCCAGCAGCTCGGTGGGACAGGGGGCATACAATGAGCAGTTCTTC.